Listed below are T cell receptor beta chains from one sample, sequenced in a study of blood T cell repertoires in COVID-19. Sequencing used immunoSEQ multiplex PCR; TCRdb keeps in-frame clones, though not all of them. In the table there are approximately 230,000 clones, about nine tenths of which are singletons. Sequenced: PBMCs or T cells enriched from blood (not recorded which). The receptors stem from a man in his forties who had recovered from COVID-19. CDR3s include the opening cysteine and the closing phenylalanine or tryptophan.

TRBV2 CASPTSGLTDTQYF
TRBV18 CASSRTSGVSKNIQYF
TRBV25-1 CASSEYRDSPLHF
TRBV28 CASSFIQAGGQPQHF
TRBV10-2 CASSTTGEYEQYF
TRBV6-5 CASSLQGANTGELFF
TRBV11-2 CASSLGGGLATDTQYF
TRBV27 CASSLSQGPFTGELFF
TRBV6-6 CASSYSQHQETQYF
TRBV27 CASRLLTGTVNTEAFF
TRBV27 CASSSPVGGPNNEQFF
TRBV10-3 CAISDDTYEQYF
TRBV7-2 CASSRSGRAEETQYF
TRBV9 CASSVDRGYYGYTF
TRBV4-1 CASSFWPTGSKNIQYF
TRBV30 CAWDRDNSPLHF
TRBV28 CASSFSPQTYEQYF
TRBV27 CATATGTVAGANVLTF
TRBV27 CASRLGTGNQPQHF
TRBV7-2 CASSPEGGRTEAFF
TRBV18 CASSPPGLREQYF
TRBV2 CASSEEGRDTEAFF